The clone carrying this T cell receptor (beta chain) came up once. Its antigen is undetermined. The authors loaded around 200 ng DNA, 25,000 to 30,000 T cell genomes, into sorted-subset replicate PCRs. Measured with immunoSEQ multiplex PCR; TCRdb has only the in-frame clones, and not every one. This table has around 2.1 million clones, roughly 91% appearing once. These data come from a study of shared clonotypes between healthy human individuals. Whole-study results and caveats: Naive CD4 clonotypes were shared across a handful of donors at roughly 5%.

In the naive CD8 group, cells lacked CD45RO and were positively selected for CCR7, so terminally differentiated effector memory CD45RA+ cells were left out. The sample comprised naive CD8+ T cells from PBMCs. This receptor was obtained from a man aged 18 to 29 in good health. Some clones in this sample may be carry-over from other donors' samples.

CDR3 sequence reads: CASSWGVRYEQYF. In DNA form, the CDR3 reads TGTGCCAGCAGTTGGGGGGTCCGCTACGAGCAGTACTTC. The rearrangement uses TRBV27 and TRBJ2-7, with a weak D call TRBD2 (6 bases). CDR3 length: 13 amino acids. From germline, CDR1 is MNHEY and CDR2 SMNVEV (reference sequence). The V end was cut by 4 bases, the J end by 3 bases, with 10 bases between.